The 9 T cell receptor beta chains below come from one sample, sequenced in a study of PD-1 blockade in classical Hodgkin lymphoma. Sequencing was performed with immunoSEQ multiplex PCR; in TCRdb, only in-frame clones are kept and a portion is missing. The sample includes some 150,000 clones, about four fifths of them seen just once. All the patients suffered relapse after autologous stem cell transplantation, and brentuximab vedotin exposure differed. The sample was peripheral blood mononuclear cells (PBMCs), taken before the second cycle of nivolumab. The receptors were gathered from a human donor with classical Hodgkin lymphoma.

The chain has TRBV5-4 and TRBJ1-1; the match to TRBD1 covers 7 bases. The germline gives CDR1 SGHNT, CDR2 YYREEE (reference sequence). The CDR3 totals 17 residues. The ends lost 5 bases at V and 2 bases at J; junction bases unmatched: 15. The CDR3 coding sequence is TGTGCCAGCAGTTACGGACAGGCCTCACGAGGAAACACTGAAGCTTTCTTT. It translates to CASSYGQASRGNTEAFF.

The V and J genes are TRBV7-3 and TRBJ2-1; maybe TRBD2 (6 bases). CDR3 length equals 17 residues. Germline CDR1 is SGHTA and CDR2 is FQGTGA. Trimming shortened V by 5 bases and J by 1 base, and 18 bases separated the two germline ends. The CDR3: CASSPDGSGYSYNEQFF. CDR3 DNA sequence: TGTGCCAGCAGCCCTGACGGGAGCGGGTATTCCTACAATGAGCAGTTCTTC.

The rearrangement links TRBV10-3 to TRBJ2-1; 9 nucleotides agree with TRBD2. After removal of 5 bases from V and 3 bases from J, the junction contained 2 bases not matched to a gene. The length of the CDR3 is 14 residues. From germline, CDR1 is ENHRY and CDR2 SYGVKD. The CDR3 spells CAISLAGIYNEQFF. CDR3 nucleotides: TGTGCCATCAGTCTAGCGGGGATCTACAATGAGCAGTTCTTC.

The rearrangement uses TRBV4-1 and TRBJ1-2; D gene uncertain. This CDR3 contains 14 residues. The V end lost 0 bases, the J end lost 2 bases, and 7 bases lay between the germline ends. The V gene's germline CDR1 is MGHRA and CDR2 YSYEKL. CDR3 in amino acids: CASSQDDENYGYTF. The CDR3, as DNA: TGCGCCAGCAGCCAAGACGACGAAAACTATGGCTACACCTTC.

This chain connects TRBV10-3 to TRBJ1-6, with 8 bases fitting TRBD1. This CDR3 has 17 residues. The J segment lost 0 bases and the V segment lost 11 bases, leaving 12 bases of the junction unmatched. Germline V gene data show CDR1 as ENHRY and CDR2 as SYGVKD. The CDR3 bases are TGTGCCTCCTCCAGGCAGGGGGCTAGCTCCTATAATTCACCCCTCCACTTT. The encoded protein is CASSRQGASSYNSPLHF.

The DNA for the CDR3 is TGTGCTAGTGGTTCGACAGGGGCCGGAAACACCATATATTTT. This sequence encodes CASGSTGAGNTIYF. V usage is TRBV12-5 and J usage is TRBJ1-3, with TRBD1 matching over 8 bases. Losses at the gene ends were 4 bases for V and 4 bases for J; bases not matched to a gene: 3. CDR3 length: 14 amino acids. Germline V gene data show CDR1 as LGHNT and CDR2 as FRNRAP. The full variable domain, rest sourced from reference TRBV12-5 and TRBJ1-3, is DARVTQTPRHKVTEMGQEVTMRCQPILGHNTVFWYRQTMMQGLELLAYFRNRAPLDDSGMPKDRFSAEMPDATLATLKIQPSEPRDSAVYFCASGSTGAGNTIYFGEGSWLTVV.

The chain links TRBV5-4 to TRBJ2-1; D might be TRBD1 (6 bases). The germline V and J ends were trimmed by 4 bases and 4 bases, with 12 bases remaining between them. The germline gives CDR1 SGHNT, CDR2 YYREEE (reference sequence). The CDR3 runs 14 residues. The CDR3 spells CASSARGSYNEQFF. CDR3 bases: TGTGCCAGCAGCGCTAGGGGGTCGTACAATGAGCAGTTCTTC.

The chain's CDR3 is CASSLSSYEQYF. DNA of the CDR3: TGTGCCAGCAGCTTGAGCTCCTACGAGCAGTACTTC. The chain employs TRBV5-6 and TRBJ2-7; D unclear. Germline V gene lookup returns CDR1 SGHDT and CDR2 YYEEEE. There are 12 residues in the CDR3. V lost 1 base and J lost 0, with 2 bases in between.

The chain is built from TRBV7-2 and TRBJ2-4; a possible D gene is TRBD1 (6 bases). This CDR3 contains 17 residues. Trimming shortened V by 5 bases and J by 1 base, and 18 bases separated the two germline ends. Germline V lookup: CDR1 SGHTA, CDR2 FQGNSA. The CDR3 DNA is TGTGCCAGCAGCCCCTCGGGGTCAGGGGACGCCAAAAACATTCAGTACTTC. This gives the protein CASSPSGSGDAKNIQYF.